Presented here are 7 T cell receptor beta chains from one specimen sequenced in a study of cytomegalovirus exposure and HLA in healthy donors. 13 Jbeta primers and 60 Vbeta primers were used for the PCR. Using immunoSEQ multiplex PCR, the repertoire was profiled, and TCRdb retains in-frame clones only, with some absent. The table includes approximately 160,000 clones, 80% to 85% detected once. The sequencing input was PBMCs. The origin of the receptors is a human donor in good health.

This clone was observed a single time. The chain joins TRBV6-5 to TRBJ2-7, with 8 positions matching TRBD2. The CDR3 extends over 14 amino acids. The V gene's germline CDR1 is MNHEY and CDR2 SVGAGI. The J segment lost 2 bases and the V segment lost 7 bases, leaving 7 bases of the junction unmatched. CDR3 nucleotide sequence: TGTGCCAGCATGAGGGCGGGAGGAGCCTACGAGCAGTACTTC. Its protein product is CASMRAGGAYEQYF.

The chain carries TRBV19 and TRBJ1-1, with D perhaps matching TRBD1 (5 bases). V was shortened by 3 bases and J by 6 bases, with 20 bases between the two germline ends. The germline CDR1 and CDR2 sequences are LNHDA and SQIVND (reference sequence). This CDR3 contains 16 residues. The CDR3 reads CASSIRFRGRAPEAFF. For the CDR3, the DNA is TGTGCCAGTAGTATCAGATTTAGGGGCCGGGCCCCTGAAGCTTTCTTT.

This rearrangement joins TRBV7-6 to TRBJ2-2; TRBD1 agrees at 8 bases. CDR1 and CDR2 (germline): SGHVS, FNYEAQ. The V segment lost 3 bases and the J segment 6 bases; nucleotides outside the gene matches: 9. The CDR3 totals 16 residues. The DNA of the CDR3 is TGTGCCAGCAGCTTGGGGGAGACAGGGGTGTCCGGGGAGCTGTTTTTT. It encodes CASSLGETGVSGELFF.

This chain links TRBV11-2 with TRBJ2-2; 9 nucleotides match TRBD2. The length of the CDR3 is 16 residues. Germline-derived CDR1 and CDR2 are SGHAT and FQNNGV. V was clipped by 5 bases and J by 6 bases; unmatched bases: 10. CDR3 residues: CASSPIAGGAPGELFF. The CDR3, as DNA: TGTGCCAGCAGCCCCATTGCGGGGGGGGCGCCCGGGGAGCTGTTTTTT.

The chain joins TRBV9 to TRBJ1-1; TRBD1 matches at 12 bases. Trimming removed 3 bases from V and 9 bases from J; junction bases left unmatched: 12. CDR3 length: 16 residues. Germline CDR1 SGDLS, CDR2 YYNGEE. CDR3 coding DNA: TGTGCCAGCAGCGCGGGGCCGGGACAGGGGGCGTCTAAAGCTTTCTTT. This codes for CASSAGPGQGASKAFF.

The chain recombines TRBV9 with TRBJ2-7; 7 bases are a match to TRBD2. CDR3 size: 13 residues. J gave up 6 bases and V 0 bases, and 3 bases lay outside the gene matches. Germline CDR1 is SGDLS and CDR2 is YYNGEE. The DNA of the CDR3 is TGTGCCAGCAGCGTAGCGGGGGGAAGCGAGCAGTACTTC. As protein: CASSVAGGSEQYF.

V gene TRBV5-4 combines with J gene TRBJ2-2, with 7 bases that match TRBD2. In germline, CDR1 is SGHNT, CDR2 YYREEE (reference sequence). The V and J ends lost 2 bases and 3 bases, in that order; junction bases with no gene match: 4. This CDR3 region has 15 residues. CDR3 in amino acids: CASSFLGRDTGELFF. The CDR3 nucleotides are TGTGCCAGCAGCTTTTTAGGGAGGGACACCGGGGAGCTGTTTTTT. Variable domain in full (rest from reference TRBV5-4 and TRBJ2-2): ETGVTQSPTHLIKTRGQQVTLRCSSQSGHNTVSWYQQALGQGPQFIFQYYREEENGRGNFPPRFSGLQFPNYSSELNVNALELDDSALYLCASSFLGRDTGELFFGEGSRLTVL.